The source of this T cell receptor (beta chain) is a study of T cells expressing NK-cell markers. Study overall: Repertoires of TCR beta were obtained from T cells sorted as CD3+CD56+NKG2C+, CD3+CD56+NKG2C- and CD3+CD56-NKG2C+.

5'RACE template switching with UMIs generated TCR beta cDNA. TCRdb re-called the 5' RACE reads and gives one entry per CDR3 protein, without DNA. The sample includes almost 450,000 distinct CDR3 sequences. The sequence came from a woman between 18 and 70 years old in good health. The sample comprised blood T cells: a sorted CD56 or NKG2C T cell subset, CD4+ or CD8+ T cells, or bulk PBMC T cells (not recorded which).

This CDR3 reads CASSLANLGSYNEQFF. This chain uses TRBV7-2 with TRBJ2-1. Per the germline V gene, CDR1 is SGHTA and CDR2 is FQGNSA. The CDR3 sequence is 16 residues long.